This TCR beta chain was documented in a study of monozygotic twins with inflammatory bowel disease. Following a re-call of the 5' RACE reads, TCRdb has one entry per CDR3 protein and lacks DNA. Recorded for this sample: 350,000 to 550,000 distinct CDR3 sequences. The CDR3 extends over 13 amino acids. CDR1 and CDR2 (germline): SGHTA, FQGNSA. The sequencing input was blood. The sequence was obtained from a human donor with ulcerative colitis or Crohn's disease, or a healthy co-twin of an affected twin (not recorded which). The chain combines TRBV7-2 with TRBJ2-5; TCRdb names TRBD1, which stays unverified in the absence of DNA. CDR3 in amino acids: CASSPGGGETQYF.